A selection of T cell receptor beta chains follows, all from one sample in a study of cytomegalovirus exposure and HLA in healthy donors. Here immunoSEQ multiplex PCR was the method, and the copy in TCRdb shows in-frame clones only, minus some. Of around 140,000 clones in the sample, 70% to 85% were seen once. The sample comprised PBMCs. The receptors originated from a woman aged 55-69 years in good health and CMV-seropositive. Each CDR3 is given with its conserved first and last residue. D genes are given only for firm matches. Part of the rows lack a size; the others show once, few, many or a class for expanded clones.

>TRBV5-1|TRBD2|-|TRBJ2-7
CASSPLAGAAYEQYF
TGCGCCAGCAGCCCACTAGCGGGAGCGGCCTACGAGCAGTACTTC
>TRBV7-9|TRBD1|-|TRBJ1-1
CASSLVTGVEAFF
TGTGCCAGCAGCTTAGTAACAGGGGTTGAAGCTTTCTTT
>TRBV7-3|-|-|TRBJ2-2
CASSPFVGDTGELFF
TGTGCCAGCAGCCCTTTTGTGGGAGACACCGGGGAGCTGTTTTTT
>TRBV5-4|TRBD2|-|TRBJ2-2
CASSLGSGRVTGELFF
TGTGCCAGCAGCTTGGGTAGCGGGAGGGTCACCGGGGAGCTGTTTTTT
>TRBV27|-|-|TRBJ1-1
CASSFNRGQIRGGLFSEAFF
TGTGCCAGCAGTTTTAACAGAGGACAGATAAGGGGTGGGTTGTTCTCTGAAGCTTTCTTT
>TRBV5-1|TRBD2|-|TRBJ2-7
CASSLVWTSGRAVHEQYF
TGCGCCAGCAGCTTGGTGTGGACTAGCGGGAGGGCCGTCCACGAGCAGTACTTC
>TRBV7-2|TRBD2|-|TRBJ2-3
CASSSSGRRTDTQYF
TGTGCCAGCAGTTCTAGCGGGAGGAGGACAGATACGCAGTATTTT
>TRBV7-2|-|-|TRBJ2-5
CASSFVAGQETQYF
TGTGCCAGCAGCTTCGTCGCGGGGCAAGAGACCCAGTACTTC
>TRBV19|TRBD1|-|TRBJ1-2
CASSPGQGSYGYTF
TGTGCCAGTAGCCCGGGACAGGGGAGCTATGGCTACACCTTC
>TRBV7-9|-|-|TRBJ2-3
CASSSPWHF
TGTGCCAGCAGCTCCCCTTGGCATTTT
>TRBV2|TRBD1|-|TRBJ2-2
CASRRDRGLTGELFF
TGTGCCAGTCGCCGGGACAGGGGACTCACCGGGGAGCTGTTTTTT
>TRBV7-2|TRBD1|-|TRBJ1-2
CASSPPGGINGYTF
TGTGCCAGCAGCCCGCCAGGGGGGATAAATGGCTACACCTTC
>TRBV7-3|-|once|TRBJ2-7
CASSNDQGGEQYF
TGTGCCAGCAGCAACGATCAGGGAGGCGAGCAGTACTTC
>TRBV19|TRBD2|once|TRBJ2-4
CASSRAGDRIQYF
TGTGCCAGTAGTCGAGCGGGAGATCGTATTCAGTACTTC
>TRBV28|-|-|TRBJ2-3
CASSGDMASSTQYF
TGTGCCAGCAGCGGGGACATGGCCTCGAGTACGCAGTATTTT
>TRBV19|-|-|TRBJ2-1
CASSIGPRNEQFF
TGTGCCAGTAGTATCGGCCCGAGGAATGAGCAGTTCTTC
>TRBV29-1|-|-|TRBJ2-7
CSAALRSYEQYF
TGCAGCGCTGCACTTAGGAGCTACGAGCAGTACTTC
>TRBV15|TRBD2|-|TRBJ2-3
CATSRGLAGGTDTQYF
TGTGCCACCAGCAGAGGACTAGCGGGAGGTACAGATACGCAGTATTTT
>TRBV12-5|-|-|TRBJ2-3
CASGDRYTDTQYF
TGTGCTAGTGGTGACAGATACACAGATACGCAGTATTTT
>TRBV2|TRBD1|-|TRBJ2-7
CASSKGQGNYEQYF
TGTGCCAGCAGCAAAGGACAGGGAAACTACGAGCAGTACTTC
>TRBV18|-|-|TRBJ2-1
CASSLLAGHEQFF
TGTGCCAGCTCACTCCTGGCGGGCCATGAGCAGTTCTTC
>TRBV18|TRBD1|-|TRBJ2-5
CASSPDRGQETQYF
TGTGCCAGCTCACCCGACAGGGGACAAGAGACCCAGTACTTC
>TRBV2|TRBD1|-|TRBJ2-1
CASSEVGGQGADEQFF
TGTGCCAGCAGTGAGGTTGGCGGACAGGGGGCGGATGAGCAGTTCTTC
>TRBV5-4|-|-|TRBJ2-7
CASSIAYEQYF
TGTGCCAGCAGCATCGCCTACGAGCAGTACTTC
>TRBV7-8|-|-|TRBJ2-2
CARPSVGNTGELFF
TGTGCCAGACCTAGCGTGGGAAACACCGGGGAGCTGTTTTTT
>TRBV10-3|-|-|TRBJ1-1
CAISDVAQQAGAEAFF
TGTGCCATCAGTGATGTGGCCCAGCAGGCGGGGGCTGAAGCTTTCTTT
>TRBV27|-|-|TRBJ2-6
CASSSPLQGESGANVLTF
TGTGCCAGCAGTTCCCCGTTACAGGGTGAATCGGGGGCCAACGTCCTGACTTTC
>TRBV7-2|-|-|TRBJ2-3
CASRLTVTDTQYF
TGTGCCAGCAGACTGACAGTTACAGATACGCAGTATTTT
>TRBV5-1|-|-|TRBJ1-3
CASSLGLRGASGNTIYF
TGCGCCAGCAGCTTGGGTCTTCGGGGGGCCTCTGGAAACACCATATATTTT
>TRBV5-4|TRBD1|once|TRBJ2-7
CASSPTGGTYEQYF
TGTGCCAGCAGCCCGACAGGGGGGACCTACGAGCAGTACTTC
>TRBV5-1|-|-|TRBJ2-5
CASSWGTLDQETQYF
TGCGCCAGCAGCTGGGGAACACTAGACCAAGAGACCCAGTACTTC
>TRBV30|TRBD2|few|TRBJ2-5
CAWNSGRAEETQYF
TGTGCCTGGAATAGCGGGAGGGCCGAAGAGACCCAGTACTTC
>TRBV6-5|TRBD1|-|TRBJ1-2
CASSLDRVDGYTF
TGTGCCAGCAGTCTCGACAGGGTCGATGGCTACACCTTC
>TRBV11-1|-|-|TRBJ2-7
CASSLAGKFPLSYEQYF
TGTGCCAGCAGCTTAGCGGGCAAATTTCCCCTCTCCTACGAGCAGTACTTC
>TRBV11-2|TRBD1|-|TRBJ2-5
CASSSTGGPGSQYF
TGTGCCAGCAGCTCCACAGGGGGGCCAGGGTCCCAGTACTTC
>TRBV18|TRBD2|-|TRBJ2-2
CASSPSGSSTGELFF
TGTGCCAGCTCACCTAGCGGGAGTTCCACCGGGGAGCTGTTTTTT
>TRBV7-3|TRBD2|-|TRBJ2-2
CASSSSGRNTGELFF
TGTGCCAGCAGCTCTAGCGGGAGGAACACCGGGGAGCTGTTTTTT
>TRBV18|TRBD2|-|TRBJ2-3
CASSPPSGRLDTQYF
TGTGCCAGCTCACCTCCTAGCGGGAGGTTGGATACGCAGTATTTT
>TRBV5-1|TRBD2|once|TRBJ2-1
CASTLAGGSNEQFF
TGCGCCAGCACCTTGGCGGGAGGGAGCAATGAGCAGTTCTTC
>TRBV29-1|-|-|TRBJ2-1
CSARRGQGGDNEQFF
TGCAGCGCCAGAAGGGGGCAGGGAGGCGACAATGAGCAGTTCTTC
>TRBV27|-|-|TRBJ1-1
CASRWTVNTEAFF
TGTGCCAGCAGATGGACAGTGAACACTGAAGCTTTCTTT
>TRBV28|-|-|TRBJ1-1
CASSLWGAPNTEAFF
TGTGCCAGCAGTTTATGGGGGGCCCCAAACACTGAAGCTTTCTTT
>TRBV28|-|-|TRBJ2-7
CASSLGGVFTKTGYEQYF
TGTGCCAGCAGTTTGGGCGGCGTCTTTACAAAAACGGGGTACGAGCAGTACTTC
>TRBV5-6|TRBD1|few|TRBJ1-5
CASSLKGARQPQHF
TGTGCCAGCAGCTTGAAGGGGGCACGGCAGCCCCAGCATTTT